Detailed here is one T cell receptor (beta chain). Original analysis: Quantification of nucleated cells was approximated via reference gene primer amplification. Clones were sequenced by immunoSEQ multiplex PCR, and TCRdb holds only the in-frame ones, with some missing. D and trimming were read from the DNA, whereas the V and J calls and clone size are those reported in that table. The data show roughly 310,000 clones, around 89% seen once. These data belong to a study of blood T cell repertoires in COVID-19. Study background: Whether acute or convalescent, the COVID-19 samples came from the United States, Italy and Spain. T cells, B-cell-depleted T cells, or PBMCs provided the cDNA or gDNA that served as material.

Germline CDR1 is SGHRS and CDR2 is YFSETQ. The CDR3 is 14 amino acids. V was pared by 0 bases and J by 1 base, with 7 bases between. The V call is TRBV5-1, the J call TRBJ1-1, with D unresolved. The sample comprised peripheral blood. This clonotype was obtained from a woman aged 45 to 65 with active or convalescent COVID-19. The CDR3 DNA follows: TGCGCCAGCAGCTTGGCCGGGGAGAACACTGAAGCTTTCTTT. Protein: CASSLAGENTEAFF.